The 3 T cell receptor beta chains below come from one sample, sequenced in a study of blood T cells in healthy people across ages. Primed by a sample-barcoded 5' primer and a J-beta primer mix, a second PCR proceeded for roughly 7 to 11 cycles. TCRdb passed the 5' RACE reads through MiXCR, listing each CDR3 protein once. The sample lists 650,000 to 950,000 distinct CDR3 sequences; 40% to 50% were seen once. The sequenced sample was blood. Source of these receptors: a man in his 60s in good health.

The chain recombines TRBV18 with TRBJ1-2; 8 nucleotides match TRBD1. CDR1 is KGHSH and CDR2 is LQKENI in the germline V gene. V dropped 3 bases and J dropped 3; count of bases not matched to a gene: 9. The CDR3 is 16 amino acids. The CDR3 DNA reads as TGTGCCAGCTCACCGCAACAGGACAGGGATCACTATGGCTACACCTTC. It translates to CASSPQQDRDHYGYTF.

CDR3 loop: CASSDGFSGANVLTF. The CDR3 DNA follows: TGTGCCAGCAGTGATGGCTTCTCTGGGGCCAACGTCCTGACTTTC. This chain joins TRBV25-1 and TRBJ2-6, with D unresolved. The ends were cut back, 3 bases at V and 0 bases at J, with 6 bases in the middle. Germline assignment: CDR1 MGHDK and CDR2 SYGVNS. This CDR3 has 15 amino acids.

To note about this clonotype: No conserved phenylalanine or tryptophan is present at the end of the CDR3, so a read error is the likely explanation. This rearrangement joins TRBV28 to TRBJ2-7; 16 bases agree with TRBD2. Germline V gives CDR1 MDHEN, CDR2 SYDVKM. This CDR3 is built from 19 residues. After removal of 5 bases from V and 0 bases from J, the junction contained 10 bases not matched to a gene. The CDR3 is CASSPGLAGGPLSSYEQYL. The CDR3 DNA reads TGTGCCAGCAGTCCGGGACTAGCGGGGGGGCCTTTATCCTCCTACGAGCAGTACCTC.